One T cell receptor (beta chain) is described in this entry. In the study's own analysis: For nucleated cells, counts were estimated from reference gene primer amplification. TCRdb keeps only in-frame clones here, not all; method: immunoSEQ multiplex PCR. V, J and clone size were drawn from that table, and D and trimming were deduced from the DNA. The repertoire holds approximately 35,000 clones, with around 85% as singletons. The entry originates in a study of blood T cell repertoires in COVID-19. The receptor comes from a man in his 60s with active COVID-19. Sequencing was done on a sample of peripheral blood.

The CDR3 sequence: CASSEQGFEKLFF. CDR3 sequence (DNA): TGTGCCAGCAGTGAACAGGGGTTTGAAAAACTGTTTTTT. V is TRBV6-1 and J is TRBJ1-4, with D perhaps TRBD1 (6 bases). V lost 2 bases and J 7 bases, leaving 8 bases between the germline ends. This CDR3 spans 13 amino acids. Germline CDR1 and CDR2: MNHNS and SASEGT.